These T cell receptor beta chains were read from a single sample in a study of siplizumab effects on memory and regulatory T cells. Only in-frame clones appear in the TCRdb table, and some are missing; sequencing was by immunoSEQ multiplex PCR. Here the sample spans around 87,000 clones, over 80% being singletons. Sequenced input: CD4+ T cells sorted from blood. The receptors shown here come from a human donor in good health. Each CDR3 is given with its conserved first and last residue. D genes are given only for firm matches. The listing skips clone size in some rows; elsewhere it reads once, few, many or a size class.

14 | TRBJ2-2 | . | once | TRBV9 | TGTGCCAGCAGCCCCGATCAGGACCGCGGGGAGCTGTTTTTT | CASSPDQDRGELFF
14 | TRBJ2-7 | TRBD1 | . | TRBV9 | TGTGCCAGCAGCTCTCGGGACAGCCCCTACGAGCAGTACTTC | CASSSRDSPYEQYF
17 | TRBJ2-5 | TRBD2 | . | TRBV7-2 | TGTGCCAGCAGCTTGTCGGGAGTAGCGGGAAGGGGAGAGACCCAGTACTTC | CASSLSGVAGRGETQYF
15 | TRBJ2-2 | . | . | TRBV5-1 | TGCGCCAGCAGCTTGTCAGCGGCGAACACCGGGGAGCTGTTTTTT | CASSLSAANTGELFF
14 | TRBJ2-1 | . | . | TRBV7-2 | TGTGCCAGCACCGACCGAAGGCTACCCAATGAGCAGTTCTTC | CASTDRRLPNEQFF
15 | TRBJ2-7 | TRBD1 | . | TRBV29-1 | TGCAGCGTTTCTCCCCAGGGGGCGCGGAGCTACGAGCAGTACTTC | CSVSPQGARSYEQYF
14 | TRBJ2-3 | TRBD1 | . | TRBV29-1 | TGCAGCGTTGATGGGGACAGGGGGACAGATACGCAGTATTTT | CSVDGDRGTDTQYF
16 | TRBJ2-4 | . | . | TRBV19 | TGTGCCAGTAGTATAGTTGGGACATTAGCCAAAAACATTCAGTACTTC | CASSIVGTLAKNIQYF
14 | TRBJ1-2 | TRBD1 | . | TRBV30 | TGTGCCTGGAGAAACCCCGGGACAGACTATGGCTACACCTTC | CAWRNPGTDYGYTF
13 | TRBJ2-2 | . | . | TRBV6-6 | TGTGCCAGCAGCCCCGACAGACGGGGGGAGCTGTTTTTT | CASSPDRRGELFF
13 | TRBJ2-2 | . | . | TRBV19 | TGTGCCAGTAGTTATGGGGAGTCCGGGGAGCTGTTTTTT | CASSYGESGELFF
14 | TRBJ1-1 | . | . | TRBV6-1 | TGTGCCAGCAGTTCGTACCCCCGGGACACTGAAGCTTTCTTT | CASSSYPRDTEAFF
14 | TRBJ2-3 | . | . | TRBV28 | TGTGCCAGCAGTGAGGCTAGCGGCACAGATACGCAGTATTTT | CASSEASGTDTQYF
13 | TRBJ1-5 | . | . | TRBV29-1 | TGCAGCGTCGCCGGGACGCCTAATCAGCCCCAGCATTTT | CSVAGTPNQPQHF
16 | TRBJ2-1 | TRBD2 | . | TRBV29-1 | TGCAGCGTTGAAGGGGTGAGGACTAGCGGGAGCAATGAGCAGTTCTTC | CSVEGVRTSGSNEQFF
14 | TRBJ1-1 | . | . | TRBV5-4 | TGTGCCAGCAGCTTGATGACAGTGGGTAGTGAAGCTTTCTTT | CASSLMTVGSEAFF
13 | TRBJ1-1 | . | . | TRBV5-1 | TGCGCCAGCAGCCCCGAGGTGGCCACTGAAGCTTTCTTT | CASSPEVATEAFF
13 | TRBJ1-2 | TRBD1 | . | TRBV6-1 | TGTGCCACCGCTTTTGAGGGGGCGCGGGGCTACACCTTC | CATAFEGARGYTF
15 | TRBJ2-5 | TRBD2 | once | TRBV25-1 | TGTGCCAGCAGTAAAGCGGGGGGCGGAAAAGAGACCCAGTACTTC | CASSKAGGGKETQYF
17 | TRBJ2-5 | TRBD2 | . | TRBV7-8 | TGTGCCAGCAGCCCTGGGTTTGGGCTAGCGGGAGAAGAGACCCAGTACTTC | CASSPGFGLAGEETQYF
10 | TRBJ2-7 | . | . | TRBV10-3 | TGTGCCATCAGTGACACGAAGCAGTACTTC | CAISDTKQYF
13 | TRBJ2-1 | TRBD2 | . | TRBV5-4 | TGTGCCAGCAGGGAAGCGGGGAGCCATGAGCAGTTCTTC | CASREAGSHEQFF
15 | TRBJ1-2 | . | . | TRBV5-6 | TGTGCCAGCAGCTTGAAAACCACAGTTCCCCTTGGCTACACCTTC | CASSLKTTVPLGYTF
16 | TRBJ2-6 | . | . | TRBV19 | TGTGCCAGTAGTACTCTAGGGGGTAGCGGGGCCAACGTCCTGACTTTC | CASSTLGGSGANVLTF
16 | TRBJ2-7 | TRBD1 | . | TRBV12-5 | TGTGCTAGTGGTCCCACCTCCCGGACAGGGGGTGTCGAGCAGTACTTC | CASGPTSRTGGVEQYF
15 | TRBJ2-5 | TRBD1 | . | TRBV7-9 | TGTGCCAGCAGCGCCACTGACAGGGGGTTGGCGACCCAGTACTTC | CASSATDRGLATQYF
13 | TRBJ2-5 | . | . | TRBV7-3 | TGTGCCAGCAGCTTAACGCCACAAGAGACCCAGTACTTC | CASSLTPQETQYF
12 | TRBJ1-5 | . | . | TRBV2 | TGTGCCAGCACGGAGAGCAATCAGCCCCAGCATTTT | CASTESNQPQHF
12 | TRBJ2-7 | . | . | TRBV28 | TGTGCCAGCAGTCCCCAACGCTACGAGCAGTACTTC | CASSPQRYEQYF
14 | TRBJ2-7 | . | . | TRBV19 | TGTGCCAGTAGTATCAGCCCGGCCAACTACGAGCAGTACTTC | CASSISPANYEQYF
16 | TRBJ2-7 | . | once | TRBV4-1 | TGCGCCAGCAGCCAAGAAAGATCCGGGAGTCTCTACGAGCAGTACTTC | CASSQERSGSLYEQYF
15 | TRBJ2-3 | TRBD2 | . | TRBV10-1 | TGCGCCAGCAGTGACCGACTAGCGGGAAGGGATACGCAGTATTTT | CASSDRLAGRDTQYF
18 | TRBJ2-6 | TRBD1 | . | TRBV4-1 | TGCGCCAGCAGCCCCCACGGACAGGACAGCTCTGGGGCCAACGTCCTGACTTTC | CASSPHGQDSSGANVLTF
14 | TRBJ1-3 | . | . | TRBV25-1 | TGTGCCAGCAGTAAGCAGGGTTCTGGAAACACCATATATTTT | CASSKQGSGNTIYF
17 | TRBJ1-1 | TRBD1 | . | TRBV19 | TGTGCCAGTAGTATGCGGCGACAGGGGCGGTTTGTGACTGAAGCTTTCTTT | CASSMRRQGRFVTEAFF
11 | TRBJ1-2 | . | . | TRBV19 | TGTGCCAGCCAGCGCAACTATGGCTACACCTTC | CASQRNYGYTF
16 | TRBJ2-7 | TRBD2 | . | TRBV5-6 | TGTGCCAGCAGCTTGGTAGTGGGAGGGCCTATATACGAGCAGTACTTC | CASSLVVGGPIYEQYF
13 | TRBJ2-7 | . | . | TRBV7-2 | TGTGCCAGCAGCCCCCGGACAGACTACGAGCAGTACTTC | CASSPRTDYEQYF
13 | TRBJ2-3 | TRBD2 | . | TRBV11-1 | TGTGCCATCAGCGGGAGAGACACAGATACGCAGTATTTT | CAISGRDTDTQYF
15 | TRBJ1-1 | . | . | TRBV11-3 | TGTGCCAGCAGCTTTACGTCCAGGGAACGCACTGAAGCTTTCTTT | CASSFTSRERTEAFF
13 | TRBJ1-5 | . | . | TRBV6-1 | TGTGCCAGCAGTGAAGTCCGGGATCAGCCCCAGCATTTT | CASSEVRDQPQHF
16 | TRBJ1-5 | TRBD1 | . | TRBV19 | TGTGCCAGTAGTCCTCGGACAGGAGGAAAAGATCAGCCCCAGCATTTT | CASSPRTGGKDQPQHF
16 | TRBJ1-2 | . | . | TRBV27 | TGTGCCAGCAGTTTATCGGCAGTCAGGGGAAGTTATGGCTACACCTTC | CASSLSAVRGSYGYTF
15 | TRBJ2-1 | TRBD2 | . | TRBV5-1 | TGCGCCAGCAGCTATATAGCGGGAGGGCCGAATGAGCAGTTCTTC | CASSYIAGGPNEQFF
12 | TRBJ1-4 | . | . | TRBV19 | TGTGCCAGTAGCCACGGGGCCGAAAAACTGTTTTTT | CASSHGAEKLFF
17 | TRBJ1-4 | TRBD1 | . | TRBV7-9 | TGTGCCAGCAGCTTCGGACAGGGGGATTTGGCTAATGAAAAACTGTTTTTT | CASSFGQGDLANEKLFF
11 | TRBJ2-7 | . | . | TRBV25-1 | TGTGCCAGCAGTGGACAGGCTAAGCAGTACTTC | CASSGQAKQYF
15 | TRBJ2-1 | . | . | TRBV19 | TGTGCCAGTAGTATAACTAGAAGCTCCTACAATGAGCAGTTCTTC | CASSITRSSYNEQFF
15 | TRBJ2-3 | . | once | TRBV7-2 | TGTGCCAGCAGCAACAAGGACGGGGGCGCGGATACGCAGTATTTT | CASSNKDGGADTQYF
12 | TRBJ2-2 | . | . | TRBV6-5 | TGTGCCAGCAGCGGGGGCACCGGGGAGCTGTTTTTT | CASSGGTGELFF
13 | TRBJ1-6 | TRBD1 | once | TRBV30 | TGTGCCCAGGGACAGGGGGCAAGGTCACCCCTCCACTTT | CAQGQGARSPLHF
16 | TRBJ2-2 | TRBD1 | . | TRBV13 | TGTGCCAGCAGCTACCGGGACAGGGAAGGCGCCGGGGAGCTGTTTTTT | CASSYRDREGAGELFF
14 | TRBJ2-7 | TRBD2 | . | TRBV29-1 | TGCAGCGTCCGCGTGGTAGCGGGAGGGCAGGAGCAGTACTTC | CSVRVVAGGQEQYF
17 | TRBJ2-1 | TRBD1 | . | TRBV18 | TGTGCCAGCTCACCACGGACAGGGAGAGGAAGGGACAATGAGCAGTTCTTC | CASSPRTGRGRDNEQFF
14 | TRBJ1-1 | . | . | TRBV27 | TGTGCCAGCAGTCAAAGGACGGGGAACACTGAAGCTTTCTTT | CASSQRTGNTEAFF
14 | TRBJ2-3 | . | . | TRBV29-1 | TGCAGCGTTGATATTAGGAGGGGCACAGATACGCAGTATTTT | CSVDIRRGTDTQYF
13 | TRBJ2-7 | TRBD2 | . | TRBV2 | TGTGCCAGCAGTGAGCGGGAGATCCACGAGCAGTACTTC | CASSEREIHEQYF
13 | TRBJ2-7 | . | . | TRBV18 | TGTGCCAGCTCACGAGCAGACTCCTACGAGCAGTACTTC | CASSRADSYEQYF
14 | TRBJ2-2 | TRBD2 | . | TRBV29-1 | TGCAGCGTTGCTAGCGGGAGGACCACCGGGGAGCTGTTTTTT | CSVASGRTTGELFF
16 | TRBJ1-1 | TRBD1 | once | TRBV27 | TGTGCCAGCTTCAAAGACAGGGGCCTACGGAACACTGAAGCTTTCTTT | CASFKDRGLRNTEAFF